Below, 21 T cell receptor beta chains from the same sample are listed, as sequenced in a study of T cells in Graves' hyperthyroidism and ophthalmopathy. Researchers took RNA transcripts and amplified the TCR beta CDR3 regions from them. The HTBI primer set was used in a first-round RT-PCR of the TCR CDR3. Each CDR3 protein gets one entry after TCRdb re-called the multiplex PCR reads with MiXCR. The sample records around 200,000 distinct CDR3 sequences, around 18% being singletons. The sequenced sample was blood. These receptors all stem from a man aged 40-50 years with Graves' hyperthyroidism.

The chain employs TRBV4-2 and TRBJ1-6, with D maybe TRBD1 (6 bases). Deletions cut 4 bases from V and 5 bases from J, with 12 bases between. The CDR3 extends over 15 amino acids. The V gene's germline CDR1 is LGHNA and CDR2 YNFKEQ. CDR3 nucleotide sequence: TGTGCCAGCAGCCGGCGGGAGGGGGATAATTCACCCCTCCACTTT. It yields the protein CASSRREGDNSPLHF.

This clonotype occurred many times. The rearrangement links TRBV20-1 to TRBJ1-2; D uncertain. The germline CDR1 and CDR2 sequences are DFQATT and SNEGSKA (reference sequence). V lost 1 base to trimming and J lost 3 bases, with 6 bases between them. The CDR3 runs 12 residues. The CDR3 DNA reads TGCAGTGCTAGAGGCACGGACTATGGCTACACCTTC. It encodes CSARGTDYGYTF.

In this sample, this clonotype turned up many times. The J gene is TRBJ2-3, the V gene TRBV7-2; the match to TRBD1 covers 7 bases. V lost 1 base and J lost 0; bases outside the gene matches: 7. Germline loops: CDR1 SGHTA, CDR2 FQGNSA. The CDR3 totals 17 residues. The CDR3 DNA reads as TGTGCCAGCAGCTTAGTTCGGGACAGTTTTAGCACAGATACGCAGTATTTT. Protein sequence: CASSLVRDSFSTDTQYF.

The chain links TRBV4-3 to TRBJ2-3; D remains unclear. Between the trimmed V and J ends, which lost 1 base and 8 bases, there was a span of 10 bases. The CDR3 totals 13 residues. CDR1 is LGHNA, CDR2 YSLEER, per germline. In nucleotides, the CDR3 is TGCGCCAGCAGCCAAGTTAACGGCTTTACGCAGTATTTT. Translating it yields CASSQVNGFTQYF.

The chain recombines TRBV6-5 with TRBJ2-3; 10 nucleotides line up with TRBD1. V trimming: 0 bases; J trimming: 4 bases; junction bases outside the gene matches: 7. The germline V gene encodes CDR1 MNHEY and CDR2 SVGAGI. The CDR3 sequence is 17 residues long. CDR3 in amino acids: CASSYSYRTGGSDTQYF. The CDR3 coding sequence is TGTGCCAGCAGTTACTCTTATAGGACAGGGGGGTCAGATACGCAGTATTTT.

This clonotype was recorded at least ten times. The chain employs TRBV5-1 and TRBJ2-1; D might be TRBD1 (6 bases). The CDR3 consists of 14 residues. Germline CDR1 and CDR2: SGHRS and YFSETQ. V lost 0 bases and J lost 7, with 11 bases in between. The CDR3 loop is CASSLDPRGNEQFF. The CDR3 coding sequence is TGCGCCAGCAGCTTGGATCCCAGGGGAAATGAGCAGTTCTTC. The full variable domain, its missing parts supplied by reference TRBV5-1 and TRBJ2-1, is KAGVTQTPRYLIKTRGQQVTLSCSPISGHRSVSWYQQTPGQGLQFLFEYFSETQRNKGNFPGRFSGRQFSNSRSEMNVSTLELGDSALYLCASSLDPRGNEQFFGPGTRLTVL.

This clonotype was seen at least ten times. V and J are TRBV20-1 and TRBJ1-2; 10 bases are shared with TRBD1. The CDR3 spans 14 residues. Germline CDR1 is DFQATT and CDR2 is SNEGSKA (reference sequence). V trimming: 5 bases; J trimming: 2 bases; junction bases outside the gene matches: 5. CDR3 nucleotide sequence: TGCAGTGCTGGTATGGGACAGGGGAACTATGGCTACACCTTC. Translated, it gives CSAGMGQGNYGYTF.

The chain carries TRBV7-9 and TRBJ1-5, with D hard to call. With 3 bases removed from V and 7 bases from J, the gap between germline ends came to 13 bases. Germline CDR1 and CDR2: SEHNR and FQNEAQ (reference sequence). The CDR3 loop spans 14 amino acids. CDR3 DNA sequence: TGTGCCAGCAGCTTTGGGTCGGGTGAACAGCCCCAGCATTTT. Translated, it gives CASSFGSGEQPQHF.

V is TRBV25-1 and J is TRBJ1-3; tentatively, D is TRBD1 (5 bases). Trimming cost V 2 bases and J 0 bases, with 11 bases left between them. Per the germline V gene, CDR1 is MGHDK and CDR2 is SYGVNS. The CDR3 extends over 16 amino acids. CDR3 sequence reads: CASSEKGRFSGNTIYF. CDR3 bases: TGTGCCAGCAGTGAAAAGGGACGGTTCTCTGGAAACACCATATATTTT. Full variable domain (remainder filled in from reference TRBV25-1 and TRBJ1-3): EADIYQTPRYLVIGTGKKITLECSQTMGHDKMYWYQQDPGMELHLIHYSYGVNSTEKGDLSSESTVSRIRTEHFPLTLESARPSHTSQYLCASSEKGRFSGNTIYFGEGSWLTVV.

The sample holds many counts of this clonotype. The chain has TRBV6-1 and TRBJ2-1; D call uncertain. Germline V CDR1 and CDR2: MNHNS, SASEGT. The CDR3 has 15 residues. The V end was cut by 6 bases, the J end by 2 bases, with 14 bases between. The CDR3 nucleotides read TGTGCCAGCAGCCCTACACAACGCCCCTACAATGAGCAGTTCTTC. This sequence encodes CASSPTQRPYNEQFF.

This clonotype has a count of ten or more. The chain is built from TRBV29-1 and TRBJ2-1; no clear D gene. The germline V gene encodes CDR1 SQVTM and CDR2 ANQGSEA. The CDR3 totals 10 residues. The V end was cut by 4 bases, the J end by 5 bases, with 3 bases between. The CDR3 protein is CSVGDNEQFF. The CDR3 nucleotides read TGCAGCGTTGGTGACAATGAGCAGTTCTTC.

Ten or more counts support this clonotype. The chain joins TRBV18 to TRBJ1-6; D is undetermined. V dropped 3 bases and J dropped 5 bases, with 8 bases sitting between them. Per the germline V gene, CDR1 is KGHSH and CDR2 is LQKENI. This CDR3 comprises 14 residues. CDR3 amino acids: CASSPSGDNSPLHF. CDR3 DNA sequence: TGTGCCAGCTCACCCAGCGGTGATAATTCACCCCTCCACTTT.

This clonotype was picked up many times. The rearrangement uses TRBV15 and TRBJ2-5; D gene uncertain. This CDR3 region has 14 residues. Germline V CDR1 and CDR2: LNHNV, YYDKDF (reference sequence). V lost 0 bases, J lost 2 bases, and 7 bases lay in between. The CDR3 DNA is TGTGCCACCAGCAGAGATGGGATTCAAGAGACCCAGTACTTC. The encoded protein is CATSRDGIQETQYF. The full variable domain, with the rest looked up from reference TRBV15 and TRBJ2-5, is DAMVIQNPRYQVTQFGKPVTLSCSQTLNHNVMYWYQQKSSQAPKLLFHYYDKDFNNEADTPDNFQSRRPNTSFCFLDIRSPGLGDTAMYLCATSRDGIQETQYFGPGTRLLVL.

This clonotype showed up many times. This chain links TRBV11-3 with TRBJ2-1; 10 nucleotides match TRBD2. Germline-derived CDR1 and CDR2 are SGHNT and YENEEA. V lost 2 bases, J lost 8 bases, and 6 bases stayed unmatched. This CDR3 contains 15 residues. CDR3 protein: CASSLSLAGVDEQFF. The CDR3, as DNA: TGTGCCAGCAGCTTAAGTCTAGCGGGGGTGGATGAGCAGTTCTTC.

The chain links TRBV6-1 to TRBJ1-1; TRBD1 is a possible D gene (5 bases). The germline V gene encodes CDR1 MNHNS and CDR2 SASEGT. The V end lost 6 bases, the J end lost 0 bases, and 20 bases lay between the germline ends. CDR3 length: 17 residues. This CDR3 reads CASSPGGGSSLNTEAFF. For the CDR3, the DNA is TGTGCCAGCAGCCCGGGGGGAGGGTCTTCTCTGAACACTGAAGCTTTCTTT.

This clonotype occurred many times. The gene calls are TRBV5-6 and TRBJ2-7; no reliable D call. The V and J ends lost 0 bases and 5 bases respectively, with 6 bases between them. Germline CDR1 reads SGHDT; CDR2 reads YYEEEE. The CDR3 extends over 12 amino acids. In DNA, the CDR3 is TGTGCCAGCAGCTTGGTAGGGAACGAGCAGTACTTC. As protein: CASSLVGNEQYF.

This clonotype was counted at least ten times. The chain couples TRBV12-3 or TRBV12-4 to TRBJ2-5, with 7 bases fitting TRBD1. The CDR3 sequence is 16 residues long. The V segment lost 5 bases and the J segment 0 bases; nucleotides outside the gene matches: 9. Here the CDR3 reads CASSASGQTYQETQYF. CDR3 in DNA: TGTGCCAGCAGTGCTTCGGGACAGACGTACCAAGAGACCCAGTACTTC.

The chain couples TRBV11-2 to TRBJ2-7; 8 bases line up with TRBD2. CDR1 is SGHAT, CDR2 FQNNGV, per germline. CDR3 size: 15 residues. The trim removed 4 bases at V and 0 bases at J, leaving 5 bases unmatched. CDR3 region: CASSSQRGSSYEQYF. The CDR3 DNA reads as TGTGCCAGCAGCTCCCAGCGGGGGTCCTCCTACGAGCAGTACTTC.

Many counts were recorded for this clonotype. The V call is TRBV28, the J call TRBJ2-1, with D possibly being TRBD1 (6 bases). CDR3 length equals 17 residues. V lost 4 bases to trimming and J lost 3 bases, with 19 bases between them. Germline lookup yields CDR1 MDHEN and CDR2 SYDVKM. The CDR3 region has the DNA TGTGCCAGCAGTTCAAAATGGGGTAGGGGGAGCTACAATGAGCAGTTCTTC. It specifies CASSSKWGRGSYNEQFF.

The chain joins TRBV6-2 or TRBV6-3 to TRBJ1-2; D not resolved. The CDR3 has 12 amino acids. The V and J ends lost 2 bases and 1 base respectively, with 2 bases between them. Looked up from germline, CDR1 is MNHEY and CDR2 is SVGEGT. The CDR3 DNA sequence: TGTGCCAGCAGTTACCTTAACTATGGCTACACCTTC. It specifies CASSYLNYGYTF.

The CDR3 loop reads CASSRPISQNTEAFF. The CDR3 bases are TGTGCCAGCAGTCGACCAATCTCCCAAAACACTGAAGCTTTCTTT. The chain links TRBV28 to TRBJ1-1; D remains unclear. V dropped 5 bases and J dropped 2 bases, with 15 bases sitting between them. The CDR3 spans 15 residues. Germline V gene lookup returns CDR1 MDHEN and CDR2 SYDVKM.